This T cell receptor (beta chain) originates from a study of Ad26.COV2.S vaccination and SARS-CoV-2 variants. Sequenced by immunoSEQ multiplex PCR; TCRdb stores in-frame clones only, minus some. Counted here are 500,000 or so clones, nearly 90% occurring once; the ten biggest clones make up just over 2.5%. The treatment: roughly 18 received Ad26.COV2.S at low or high dose, single or two shots; roughly five received placebo; per-sample allocation not given. The investigators took samples on day 63 after the first vaccine or placebo injection. In germline, CDR1 is SGHVS, CDR2 FQNEAQ. This CDR3 comprises 15 residues. V was trimmed by 1 base and J by 5 bases, leaving 14 bases between them.

This receptor was taken from a person between 18 and 65 years old who received the Ad26.COV2.S COVID-19 vaccine or a placebo. The chain combines TRBV7-8 with TRBJ2-5; weak D call: TRBD1 (5 bases). Sequenced material: peripheral blood, taken in a trial of Ad26.COV2.S vaccine versus placebo. The CDR3 sequence: CASSLEVPGWETQYF. The CDR3 DNA is TGTGCCAGCAGCTTAGAAGTTCCAGGGTGGGAGACCCAGTACTTC.